A selection of T cell receptor beta chains follows, all from one sample in a study of T cell responses to AZD1222 COVID-19 vaccine. The data were produced by immunoSEQ multiplex PCR, yet TCRdb's version contains in-frame clones alone and is incomplete. The sample has some 90,000 clones, around nine tenths seen once. The material sequenced was peripheral blood, taken on day 0 of AZD1222 vaccination. These receptors were taken from an adult in good health. Both conserved end residues are part of each CDR3. D genes are given only for firm matches. Where a row states a size, it is once, few, many or the class of an expanded clone; other rows omit it.

size: .; D: TRBD2; V: TRBV11-2; length: 16; J: TRBJ2-1; CDR3: CASSFKRLAGTGEQFF; DNA: TGTGCCAGCAGCTTTAAAAGGCTAGCGGGAACCGGTGAGCAGTTCTTC
size: .; D: .; V: TRBV5-1; length: 11; J: TRBJ1-2; CDR3: CASRANYGYTF; DNA: TGCGCCAGCAGGGCTAACTATGGCTACACCTTC
size: .; D: TRBD1; V: TRBV11-2; length: 16; J: TRBJ1-2; CDR3: CASSLGATGGGYGYTF; DNA: TGTGCCAGCAGCTTAGGGGCTACAGGGGGCGGCTATGGCTACACCTTC
size: .; D: .; V: TRBV11-2; length: 14; J: TRBJ2-5; CDR3: CASSLGSGQETQYF; DNA: TGTGCCAGCAGCTTAGGTAGCGGCCAAGAGACCCAGTACTTC
size: .; D: .; V: TRBV25-1; length: 15; J: TRBJ1-4; CDR3: CASSELGGGGEKLFF; DNA: TGTGCCAGCAGTGAATTGGGGGGAGGAGGTGAAAAACTGTTTTTT
size: .; D: .; V: TRBV7-6; length: 12; J: TRBJ2-1; CDR3: CASSFPLNEQFF; DNA: TGTGCCAGCAGCTTCCCCCTCAATGAGCAGTTCTTC
size: .; D: TRBD1; V: TRBV5-1; length: 14; J: TRBJ1-4; CDR3: CASSLGTGDEKLFF; DNA: TGCGCCAGCAGCTTAGGGACAGGGGATGAAAAACTGTTTTTT
size: .; D: TRBD2; V: TRBV30; length: 15; J: TRBJ2-7; CDR3: CAWNPPGLATGEQYF; DNA: TGTGCCTGGAATCCACCGGGACTAGCAACAGGGGAGCAGTACTTC
size: .; D: .; V: TRBV25-1; length: 15; J: TRBJ1-1; CDR3: CASSESGRQNTEAFF; DNA: TGTGCCAGCAGTGAATCGGGGCGACAGAACACTGAAGCTTTCTTT
size: .; D: .; V: TRBV5-1; length: 15; J: TRBJ1-5; CDR3: CASSFEGGSNQPQHF; DNA: TGCGCCAGCAGCTTCGAAGGAGGCAGCAATCAGCCCCAGCATTTT
size: .; D: .; V: TRBV21-1; length: 18; J: TRBJ1-2; CDR3: CASTQKGEGTGGSNGYTF; DNA: TGTGCCAGCACCCAAAAGGGGGAGGGAACCGGGGGGTCGAATGGCTACACCTTC
size: .; D: TRBD1; V: TRBV5-6; length: 17; J: TRBJ1-2; CDR3: CASSYRTGGPAWDGYTF; DNA: TGTGCCAGCAGCTATAGGACAGGGGGACCCGCGTGGGATGGCTACACCTTC
size: .; D: .; V: TRBV4-1; length: 13; J: TRBJ2-7; CDR3: CASSQDSNYEQYF; DNA: TGCGCCAGCAGCCAAGACAGCAACTACGAGCAGTACTTC
size: .; D: TRBD1; V: TRBV19; length: 14; J: TRBJ1-4; CDR3: CASSIRQGEEKLFF; DNA: TGTGCCAGTAGTATCAGACAGGGTGAAGAAAAACTGTTTTTT
size: few; D: TRBD1; V: TRBV7-2; length: 15; J: TRBJ2-7; CDR3: CASTGQGAGSYEQYF; DNA: TGTGCCAGCACAGGACAGGGAGCAGGTTCCTACGAGCAGTACTTC
size: once; D: .; V: TRBV18; length: 15; J: TRBJ2-6; CDR3: CASSPAVSGANVLTF; DNA: TGTGCCAGCTCACCCGCGGTCTCTGGGGCCAACGTCCTGACTTTC
size: .; D: TRBD1; V: TRBV3-1/TRBV3-2; length: 13; J: TRBJ1-5; CDR3: CASSQTGWQPQHF; DNA: TGTGCCAGCAGCCAGACAGGGTGGCAGCCCCAGCATTTT
size: once; D: TRBD2; V: TRBV12-3/TRBV12-4; length: 13; J: TRBJ2-7; CDR3: CASSEREGLSQYF; DNA: TGTGCCAGCAGCGAGCGGGAGGGCCTTTCCCAGTACTTC
size: .; D: .; V: TRBV18; length: 16; J: TRBJ1-3; CDR3: CASSLGGSLSGNTIYF; DNA: TGTGCCAGCTCACTAGGCGGGTCACTCTCTGGAAACACCATATATTTT
size: .; D: TRBD1; V: TRBV18; length: 13; J: TRBJ2-5; CDR3: CASSPGQKETQYF; DNA: TGTGCCAGCTCGCCGGGACAGAAAGAGACCCAGTACTTC
size: .; D: TRBD2; V: TRBV5-4; length: 15; J: TRBJ2-1; CDR3: CASSFGGSGRNEQFF; DNA: TGTGCCAGCAGCTTCGGCGGGAGCGGTAGGAATGAGCAGTTCTTC
size: once; D: .; V: TRBV30; length: 13; J: TRBJ2-1; CDR3: CAWSAPLLGEQFF; DNA: TGTGCCTGGAGTGCCCCCCTTTTGGGTGAGCAGTTCTTC
size: once; D: .; V: TRBV15; length: 14; J: TRBJ2-3; CDR3: CATSSLASTDTQYF; DNA: TGTGCCACCAGCAGCTTGGCCAGCACAGATACGCAGTATTTT
size: .; D: TRBD1; V: TRBV11-2; length: 15; J: TRBJ2-7; CDR3: CASSLSAGTENEQYF; DNA: TGTGCCAGCAGCTTATCCGCCGGGACAGAAAACGAGCAGTACTTC
size: .; D: TRBD1; V: TRBV18; length: 14; J: TRBJ1-1; CDR3: CASSRTGEDTEAFF; DNA: TGTGCCAGCTCACGGACAGGGGAGGACACTGAAGCTTTCTTT
size: .; D: .; V: TRBV2; length: 14; J: TRBJ1-3; CDR3: CASSEIGVENTIYF; DNA: TGTGCCAGCAGTGAGATAGGGGTCGAAAACACCATATATTTT
size: .; D: .; V: TRBV5-5; length: 12; J: TRBJ2-7; CDR3: CASSSQVPGEYF; DNA: TGTGCCAGCAGCTCCCAGGTGCCAGGGGAGTACTTC
size: .; D: TRBD2; V: TRBV6-5; length: 16; J: TRBJ2-3; CDR3: CASSYGLDKSTDTQYF; DNA: TGTGCCAGCAGTTACGGACTAGATAAAAGCACAGATACGCAGTATTTT
size: .; D: .; V: TRBV9; length: 15; J: TRBJ2-1; CDR3: CASSPSGAAYNEQFF; DNA: TGTGCCAGCAGCCCCTCCGGGGCGGCTTACAATGAGCAGTTCTTC
size: .; D: .; V: TRBV2; length: 13; J: TRBJ1-5; CDR3: CASRRQPQGPQHF; DNA: TGTGCCAGCAGAAGACAGCCCCAAGGACCCCAGCATTTT
size: .; D: .; V: TRBV5-1; length: 13; J: TRBJ1-2; CDR3: CASSQDSNYGYTF; DNA: TGCGCCAGCAGCCAGGACAGTAACTATGGCTACACCTTC
size: .; D: TRBD2; V: TRBV9; length: 18; J: TRBJ2-1; CDR3: CASSAPGTSGGSRSEQFF; DNA: TGTGCCAGCAGCGCGCCCGGGACTAGCGGGGGAAGTCGGTCCGAGCAGTTCTTC
size: .; D: .; V: TRBV9; length: 15; J: TRBJ2-1; CDR3: CASSVNTITYNEQFF; DNA: TGTGCCAGCAGCGTAAATACGATTACCTACAATGAGCAGTTCTTC
size: .; D: .; V: TRBV7-9; length: 14; J: TRBJ1-4; CDR3: CASSPGLRGEKLFF; DNA: TGTGCCAGCAGCCCGGGACTCCGGGGCGAAAAACTGTTTTTT
size: once; D: .; V: TRBV5-4; length: 14; J: TRBJ2-1; CDR3: CASSLGGADNEQFF; DNA: TGTGCCAGCAGCTTGGGGGGAGCCGACAATGAGCAGTTCTTC
size: .; D: TRBD2; V: TRBV25-1; length: 13; J: TRBJ2-3; CDR3: CASGTSGSYTQYF; DNA: TGTGCCAGCGGGACTAGCGGGAGTTATACGCAGTATTTT
size: .; D: .; V: TRBV10-3; length: 16; J: TRBJ1-6; CDR3: CAISESRTPNNSPLHF; DNA: TGTGCCATCAGTGAGTCCAGGACGCCGAATAATTCACCCCTCCACTTT
size: .; D: TRBD1; V: TRBV7-9; length: 15; J: TRBJ2-1; CDR3: CASSLWTGVGNEQFF; DNA: TGTGCCAGCAGCTTATGGACAGGGGTTGGCAATGAGCAGTTCTTC
size: few; D: .; V: TRBV9; length: 14; J: TRBJ2-5; CDR3: CASSVEPRGETQYF; DNA: TGTGCCAGCAGCGTAGAGCCTCGGGGGGAGACCCAGTACTTC
size: .; D: .; V: TRBV2; length: 14; J: TRBJ2-3; CDR3: CASSIAASTDTQYF; DNA: TGTGCCAGCAGCATAGCGGCTAGCACAGATACGCAGTATTTT
size: .; D: TRBD2; V: TRBV2; length: 16; J: TRBJ2-1; CDR3: CASQNSGLAGIGEQFF; DNA: TGTGCCAGCCAGAACTCGGGACTAGCGGGAATCGGTGAGCAGTTCTTC
size: .; D: .; V: TRBV3-1/TRBV3-2; length: 15; J: TRBJ2-7; CDR3: CASSQEVAAPYEQYF; DNA: TGTGCCAGCAGCCAAGAGGTAGCGGCGCCCTACGAGCAGTACTTC
size: .; D: .; V: TRBV6-6; length: 17; J: TRBJ1-5; CDR3: CASSLLTGGRTGQPQHF; DNA: TGTGCCAGCAGTCTCCTGACAGGTGGCAGGACGGGTCAGCCCCAGCATTTT
size: once; D: .; V: TRBV27; length: 19; J: TRBJ1-6; CDR3: CASSLSRGHQSSYNSPLHF; DNA: TGTGCCAGCAGTTTATCGAGGGGACACCAGAGCTCCTATAATTCACCCCTCCACTTT